Sequencing of this TCR beta chain was carried out in a study of cytomegalovirus exposure and HLA in healthy donors. Study at large: For the roughly 400 genotyped donors, 80% to 90% fell within the Caucasian-associated ancestry cluster.

Regarding this clone: Its matching antigen is unknown.

Broader study findings: Data from an earlier analysis indicated that most TCR beta V segments were productive either about 87% or about 30% of the time. A later analysis reportedly found that, within productive TCRs, an Asian-associated ancestry cluster had fewer N-insertions than the mean observed across the approximately 700 donors. Later analysis identified over 15,000 TCR beta sequences associated with HLA alleles, using a false discovery rate threshold of 0.05.

The PCR contained 60 Vbeta and 13 Jbeta primers. Data came from immunoSEQ multiplex PCR; TCRdb stores just in-frame clones and leaves some out. The sample has 65,000 to 90,000 clones, 86% seen once. The material sequenced was PBMCs. The TCR was taken from a woman in her 30s in good health and CMV-seronegative.

This CDR3 reads CASSSLRKLFF. The DNA of the CDR3 is TGTGCCAGCAGTTCCCTCCGAAAACTGTTTTTT. The rearrangement joins TRBV27 to TRBJ1-4; no clear D. The CDR3 is 11 residues long. The V and J ends lost 4 bases and 10 bases respectively, with 7 bases between them. Germline assignment: CDR1 MNHEY and CDR2 SMNVEV (reference sequence). The whole variable domain, filled in from reference TRBV27 and TRBJ1-4, reads EAQVTQNPRYLITVTGKKLTVTCSQNMNHEYMSWYRQDPGLGLRQIYYSMNVEVTDKGDVPEGYKVSRKEKRNFPLILESPSPNQTSLYFCASSSLRKLFFGSGTQLSVL.